One sample yielded the 7 T cell receptor beta chains listed below, sequenced in a study of CD8+CD57+ T cells in acquired aplastic anemia. The template for TCR beta VDJ and CDR3 sequence profiling was genomic DNA. Each CDR3 protein gets one entry after TCRdb re-called the reads with MiXCR. The sample shows about 180,000 distinct CDR3 sequences, 48% of them seen only once. Patients who underwent sequencing had shown CD8+CD57+ cell expansion by flow cytometry. The source material was sorted CD4+, CD8+, or CD8+CD57+ T cells (not recorded which) from PBMCs. The receptor set was obtained from a human donor with aplastic anemia.

The chain joins TRBV6-2 or TRBV6-3 to TRBJ2-5; D possibly matches TRBD1 or TRBD2 (6 bases each). V was trimmed by 3 bases and J by 5 bases, leaving 13 bases between them. This CDR3 spans 14 amino acids. Germline-derived CDR1 and CDR2 are MNHEY and SVGEGT. Here the CDR3 reads CASSYRGRGETQYF. The CDR3 DNA follows: TGTGCCAGCAGTTATCGGGGGCGCGGCGAGACCCAGTACTTC.

Points on this clonotype: A clone one base away is much larger, so this may be a read error. V gene TRBV20-1 combines with J gene TRBJ2-1; 11 bases agree with TRBD2. CDR1 and CDR2 from the germline V gene are DFQATT and SNEGSKA (reference sequence). The CDR3 extends over 19 amino acids. V lost 3 bases and J lost 6; bases outside the gene matches: 19. CDR3 loop: CSASGVMDSGGALLNEQFF. CDR3 nucleotide sequence: TGCAGTGCTAGTGGGGTGATGGATAGCGGGGGGGCCTTGCTCAATGAGCAGTTCTTC.

This clonotype was counted many times. The chain uses TRBV19 and TRBJ1-1; TRBD1 is a possible D gene (6 bases). Deletions cut 10 bases from V and 1 base from J, with 28 bases between. CDR1 and CDR2 from the germline V gene are LNHDA and SQIVND (reference sequence). The CDR3 loop spans 18 amino acids. The CDR3 reads CATQRSPARGGPNTEAFF. CDR3 coding DNA: TGTGCCACGCAGAGATCGCCGGCCAGGGGAGGACCGAACACTGAAGCTTTCTTT.

With regard to this clonotype: With a much larger clone just one base away, this may be a read error. The chain employs TRBV6-2 or TRBV6-3 and TRBJ2-7; no definite D call. The CDR3 runs to 12 residues. Per germline, CDR1 MNHEY and CDR2 SVGEGT. The CDR3 loop is CANSSVIYEQYF. CDR3 nucleotide sequence: TGTGCCAACAGTTCCGTAATATACGAGCAGTACTTC.

The chain is built from TRBV10-2 and TRBJ1-1; D unclear. This CDR3 has 13 residues. V shed 5 bases and J shed 6 bases, with 13 bases lying between them. CDR1 is WSHSY, CDR2 SAAADI, per germline. CDR3 sequence: CASSPGRRAEAFF. The CDR3 DNA is TGCGCCAGCAGTCCCGGGCGCCGCGCTGAAGCTTTCTTT.

This clonotype was picked up a small number of times. This rearrangement joins TRBV5-1 to TRBJ2-3; 7 bases fit TRBD2. With V trimmed by 1 base and J by 1 base, 3 bases remained unmatched. This CDR3 contains 15 residues. Germline V gene lookup returns CDR1 SGHRS and CDR2 YFSETQ. The CDR3 region is CASSLRGGGTDTQYF. DNA for the CDR3: TGCGCCAGCAGCTTGCGTGGGGGGGGCACAGATACGCAGTATTTT.

The rearrangement joins TRBV3-1 to TRBJ2-5, with D possibly being TRBD2 (5 bases). The V gene lost 6 bases and the J gene lost 2 bases, with 16 bases spanning the gap. Germline V CDR1 and CDR2: LGHDT, YNNKEL (reference sequence). The CDR3 loop spans 15 amino acids. The CDR3 DNA reads TGTGCCAGCAGTCGCCCTACGAGGGTACAAGAGACCCAGTACTTC. Encoded protein: CASSRPTRVQETQYF.